This is a list of T cell receptor beta chains from one sample in a study of response to subunit inactivated influenza vaccine. TCRdb re-called the RT-PCR reads through MiXCR, storing one row per CDR3 protein. Of 650,000 or so distinct CDR3 sequences listed, 13% to 15% are singletons. The sequencing used PBMCs from blood, collected around 14 days before vaccination. The receptors originated from a man aged 45-65 years who received an inactivated influenza vaccine. Each CDR3 is given with its conserved first and last residue. A D gene is named only where the DNA matches it firmly. A clone size is listed for some rows: how often the clone was seen (once, few, many), or a class if it is expanded.

clone size,V gene,D gene,J gene,CDR3 protein,CDR3 DNA
many,TRBV7-9,NA,TRBJ2-5,CASSLVFSGYGTQYF,TGTGCCAGCAGCTTAGTCTTCTCGGGATACGGGACCCAGTACTTC
NA,TRBV12-3/TRBV12-4,TRBD2,TRBJ2-1,CASTRTSGRGNEQFF,TGTGCCAGCACTCGGACTAGCGGGAGGGGTAATGAGCAGTTCTTC
few,TRBV5-4,TRBD1,TRBJ2-2,CASSMDRVRNTGELFF,TGTGCCAGCAGCATGGACAGGGTGCGTAACACCGGGGAGCTGTTTTTT
many,TRBV12-3/TRBV12-4,TRBD2,TRBJ2-1,CASSLGRENEQFF,TGTGCCAGCAGTTTAGGGCGGGAGAATGAGCAGTTCTTC
few,TRBV20-1,TRBD1,TRBJ1-2,CSARDFRDSLNYGYTF,TGCAGTGCTAGAGACTTCAGGGACAGCCTGAACTATGGCTACACCTTC
many,TRBV12-3/TRBV12-4,TRBD1,TRBJ1-1,CASSRRQGHTEAFF,TGTGCCAGCAGTAGACGACAGGGTCACACTGAAGCTTTCTTT
few,TRBV10-3,TRBD1,TRBJ1-6,CAISEAGTVNSPLHF,TGTGCCATCAGTGAGGCGGGGACAGTCAATTCACCCCTCCACTTT
NA,TRBV19,TRBD1,TRBJ1-4,CASMRTGTVGEKLFF,TGTGCCAGTATGAGAACCGGGACAGTGGGCGAAAAACTGTTTTTT
NA,TRBV6-4,TRBD1,TRBJ1-1,CASSQDRASTEAFF,TGTGCCAGCAGTCAGGACAGGGCTAGTACTGAAGCTTTCTTT
NA,TRBV15,NA,TRBJ2-7,CATSRVAVAHEQYF,TGTGCCACCAGCAGAGTCGCTGTGGCACACGAGCAGTACTTC
NA,TRBV6-1,NA,TRBJ1-1,CASSVQGYTEAFF,TGTGCCAGCAGTGTTCAGGGGTACACTGAAGCTTTCTTT
few,TRBV15,TRBD2,TRBJ2-3,CATGTSGKGWSTDTQYF,TGTGCCACCGGGACTAGCGGGAAGGGTTGGAGCACAGATACGCAGTATTTT
NA,TRBV20-1,NA,TRBJ1-6,CSAWGGYNSPLHF,TGCAGTGCTTGGGGGGGCTATAATTCACCCCTCCACTTT
many,TRBV28,NA,TRBJ2-7,CASSSALSTGPRYYEQYF,TGTGCCAGCAGTTCCGCCCTTTCAACAGGCCCCCGCTACTACGAGCAGTACTTC
few,TRBV5-1,NA,TRBJ2-2,CASSLVERGTGELFF,TGCGCCAGCAGCTTGGTAGAAAGGGGCACCGGGGAGCTGTTTTTT
NA,TRBV24-1,NA,TRBJ2-2,CATSGIRTGELFF,TGTGCCACCAGTGGGATAAGGACCGGGGAGCTGTTTTTT
many,TRBV5-1,NA,TRBJ1-1,CASSRDQNTEAFF,TGCGCCAGCAGCCGAGATCAGAACACTGAAGCTTTCTTT
few,TRBV29-1,NA,TRBJ1-1,CSVLRTGAEAFF,TGCAGCGTTCTAAGAACGGGGGCTGAAGCTTTCTTT
many,TRBV4-3,NA,TRBJ2-1,CASSQVSGIFEQFF,TGCGCCAGCAGCCAAGTGTCGGGAATATTCGAGCAGTTCTTC
few,TRBV4-2,NA,TRBJ2-5,CASSQDPGVETQYF,TGTGCCAGCAGCCAGGATCCGGGCGTAGAGACCCAGTACTTC
few,TRBV5-1,NA,TRBJ2-7,CASSFDGSSYEQYF,TGCGCCAGCAGTTTCGACGGCAGCTCCTACGAGCAGTACTTC
many,TRBV5-1,TRBD2,TRBJ2-3,CASSRSSGRADTQYF,TGCGCCAGCAGCCGCTCTAGCGGGAGGGCAGATACGCAGTATTTT
NA,TRBV20-1,NA,TRBJ1-6,CSASVGSPNSPLHF,TGCAGTGCTAGCGTGGGGAGCCCTAATTCACCCCTCCACTTT
NA,TRBV24-1,NA,TRBJ2-2,CATSDPGRSGELFF,TGTGCCACCAGTGACCCTGGACGTAGCGGGGAGCTGTTTTTT
NA,TRBV4-2,NA,TRBJ1-2,CASSHPGSGVTGYTF,TGTGCCAGCAGCCATCCAGGGTCAGGGGTTACTGGCTACACCTTC
few,TRBV9,TRBD2,TRBJ2-2,CASSTGLAGTGELFF,TGTGCCAGCAGCACGGGACTAGCGGGCACCGGGGAGCTGTTTTTT
NA,TRBV10-3,TRBD2,TRBJ2-7,CAINAGGRDEQYF,TGTGCCATCAATGCGGGGGGCCGGGACGAGCAGTACTTC
once,TRBV29-1,NA,TRBJ1-4,CSVAEGYNEKLFF,TGCAGCGTTGCGGAGGGGTATAATGAAAAACTGTTTTTT
NA,TRBV20-1,TRBD1,TRBJ1-5,CSASLRTGVNQPQHF,TGCAGTGCTAGTTTAAGGACAGGGGTCAATCAGCCCCAGCATTTT
few,TRBV6-4,NA,TRBJ2-1,CASSDLGLGSNEQFF,TGTGCCAGCAGTGACCTGGGACTGGGTTCCAATGAGCAGTTCTTC